This TCR beta chain was identified during a study of response to subunit inactivated influenza vaccine. General study findings and limits: The authors suggested that every seasonal influenza vaccination recruits few new T cells.

This clonotype appeared a few times. What it recognizes is unknown. TCRdb ran MiXCR on the RT-PCR reads and lists one entry per CDR3 protein. Among 540,000 or so distinct CDR3 sequences listed, 13% were seen once. Germline V gene sequence: CDR1 SGHRS, CDR2 YFSETQ. The V gene lost 0 bases and the J gene lost 3 bases, with 10 bases spanning the gap. The CDR3 is 14 amino acids. The clonotype was recovered from a man in his fifties who received an inactivated influenza vaccine. This rearrangement joins TRBV5-1 to TRBJ2-7, with TRBD2 as a possible D gene (6 bases). Sample: PBMCs from blood, taken more than 35 days after vaccination. The CDR3 here is CASSLGTSIYEQYF. In DNA, the CDR3 is TGCGCCAGCAGCTTGGGTACTAGCATCTACGAGCAGTACTTC.